This T cell receptor beta chain was retrieved from a study of blood T cells in healthy people across ages. Primed by a sample-barcoded 5' primer and a J-beta primer mix, a second PCR proceeded for roughly 7 to 11 cycles. Using its own MiXCR run on the 5' RACE reads, TCRdb lists one record per CDR3 protein. This sample yields about 670,000 distinct CDR3 sequences, of which 52% are seen a single time; roughly 12% belongs to the top ten. The sample holds many counts of this clonotype. The TCR comes from a woman older than 75 in good health. The sample taken for sequencing was blood.

Here the CDR3 DNA reads TGCGCCAGCAGCCAGCAGGGAGGCAAAAACATTCAGTACTTC. This gives the protein CASSQQGGKNIQYF. J is TRBJ2-4 and V is TRBV5-1; D may be TRBD2 (6 bases). CDR1 is SGHRS, CDR2 YFSETQ, per germline. V shed 4 bases and J shed 3 bases, with 11 bases lying between them. This CDR3 comprises 14 residues. The complete variable domain, with remaining parts taken from reference TRBV5-1 and TRBJ2-4, reads KAGVTQTPRYLIKTRGQQVTLSCSPISGHRSVSWYQQTPGQGLQFLFEYFSETQRNKGNFPGRFSGRQFSNSRSEMNVSTLELGDSALYLCASSQQGGKNIQYFGAGTRLSVL.